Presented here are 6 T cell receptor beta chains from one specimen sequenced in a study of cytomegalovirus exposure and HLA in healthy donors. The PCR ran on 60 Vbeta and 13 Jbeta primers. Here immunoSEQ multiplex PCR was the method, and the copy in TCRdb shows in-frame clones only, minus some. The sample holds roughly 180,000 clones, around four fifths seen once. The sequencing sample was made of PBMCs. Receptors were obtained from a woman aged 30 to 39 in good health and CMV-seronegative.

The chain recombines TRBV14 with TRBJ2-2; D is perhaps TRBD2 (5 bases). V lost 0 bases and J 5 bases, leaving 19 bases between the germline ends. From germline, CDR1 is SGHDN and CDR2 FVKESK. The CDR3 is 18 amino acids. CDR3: CASSQDSAKTPRTGELFF. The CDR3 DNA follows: TGTGCCAGCAGCCAAGATAGCGCGAAGACACCAAGGACCGGGGAGCTGTTTTTT.

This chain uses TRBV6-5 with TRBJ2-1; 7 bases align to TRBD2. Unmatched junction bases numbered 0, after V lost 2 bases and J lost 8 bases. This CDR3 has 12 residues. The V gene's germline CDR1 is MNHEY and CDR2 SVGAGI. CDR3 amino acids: CASSYGRDEQFF. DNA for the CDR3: TGTGCCAGCAGTTACGGGAGGGATGAGCAGTTCTTC.

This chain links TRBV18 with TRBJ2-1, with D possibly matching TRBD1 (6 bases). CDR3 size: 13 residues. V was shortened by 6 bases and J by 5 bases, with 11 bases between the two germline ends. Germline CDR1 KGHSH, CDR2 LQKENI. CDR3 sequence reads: CASSLGQNNEQFF. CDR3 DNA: TGTGCCAGCTCTCTAGGACAGAACAATGAGCAGTTCTTC.

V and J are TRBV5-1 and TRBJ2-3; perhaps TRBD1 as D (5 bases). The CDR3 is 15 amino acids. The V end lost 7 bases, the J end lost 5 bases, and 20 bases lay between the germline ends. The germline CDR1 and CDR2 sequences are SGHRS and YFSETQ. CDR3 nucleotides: TGCGCCAGCGGCCTGGCTAGGGGTCCGTTAGATACGCAGTATTTT. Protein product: CASGLARGPLDTQYF.

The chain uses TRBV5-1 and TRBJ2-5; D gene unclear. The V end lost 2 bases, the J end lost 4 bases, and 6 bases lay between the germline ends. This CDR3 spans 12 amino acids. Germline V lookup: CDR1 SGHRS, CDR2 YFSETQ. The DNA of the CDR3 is TGCGCCAGCAGCTTTATGCGAGAGACCCAGTACTTC. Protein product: CASSFMRETQYF.

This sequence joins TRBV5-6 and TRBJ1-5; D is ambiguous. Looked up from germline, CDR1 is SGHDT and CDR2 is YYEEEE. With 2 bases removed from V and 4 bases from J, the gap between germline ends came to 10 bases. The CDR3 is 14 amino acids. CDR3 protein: CASSFWRRNQPQHF. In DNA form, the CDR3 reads TGTGCCAGCAGCTTTTGGCGGAGGAATCAGCCCCAGCATTTT.